This record concerns one T cell receptor beta chain sequence. The data belong to a study of CD8+ T cells in alopecia areata. Sequencing relied on a cDNA template that was reverse transcribed from extracted RNA. TCRdb keeps only in-frame clones here, not all; method: immunoSEQ multiplex PCR. The data show 95,000 to 120,000 clones, approximately 60% seen once. Germline loops: CDR1 SGHAT, CDR2 FQNNGV. V dropped 1 base and J dropped 2; count of bases not matched to a gene: 11. This CDR3 contains 17 residues. This sequence was found in a human donor in good health. V is TRBV11-2 and J is TRBJ2-7; TRBD2 matches 7 bases. The sequenced sample consisted of CD8+ T cells sorted from blood. In DNA, the CDR3 is TGTGCCAGCAGCTTAGGACCCCCGGCTGGGAGGGCCTACGAGCAGTACTTC. It specifies CASSLGPPAGRAYEQYF.